This T cell receptor (beta chain) was captured in a study of blood T cell repertoires in COVID-19. Seattle participants joined during active infection and were tracked over time. The V gene's germline CDR1 is SGHNT and CDR2 YYREEE (reference sequence). This CDR3 spans 16 amino acids. The J segment lost 5 bases and the V segment lost 2 bases, leaving 9 bases of the junction unmatched. Methods used by the authors: The authors estimated nucleated cell counts from reference gene primer amplification. The repertoire was sequenced with immunoSEQ multiplex PCR; TCRdb's copy has only in-frame clones and lacks some. V, J and clone size are taken as reported in that table, and D and trimming were inferred from the DNA itself. The sample holds about 160,000 clones; 70% to 85% are singletons and the top ten take about 6.9%.

Sequencing was done on a sample of peripheral blood. The sequence was collected from a man at least 80 years old with COVID-19, enrolled during active disease. This chain uses TRBV5-4 with TRBJ1-1, with 10 positions matching TRBD1. CDR3 DNA sequence: TGTGCCAGCAGCTTTGGACAGGGGGGGGTTGGGACTGAAGCTTTCTTT. It yields the protein CASSFGQGGVGTEAFF.